The 13 T cell receptor beta chains in this list originate from one sample, sequenced in a study of shared clonotypes between healthy human individuals. Generated by immunoSEQ multiplex PCR, the TCRdb table keeps only in-frame clones and is missing some. The sample records roughly 2.6 million clones, 85% to 95% being singletons. Input material: naive CD4+ T cells sorted from blood. Subset given: CD45RA+ positively selected. These receptors were collected from a man aged 18 to 29 in good health.

The chain recombines TRBV5-4 with TRBJ2-5; D may be TRBD2 (6 bases). The CDR3 sequence is 15 residues long. V lost 4 bases to trimming and J lost 5 bases, with 18 bases between them. The germline V gene encodes CDR1 SGHNT and CDR2 YYREEE (reference sequence). This CDR3 is CASSTGTDYLETQYF. The CDR3 DNA reads as TGTGCCAGCAGCACCGGGACGGACTACTTGGAGACCCAGTACTTC.

Regarding this clone: A junction end diverges from the germline sequence, so it may reflect a read error. Other DNA sequences in this sample translate to the same CDR3. This chain joins TRBV5-1 and TRBJ1-1; D unclear. CDR1 and CDR2 (germline): SGHRS, YFSETQ. The CDR3 consists of 13 residues. The CDR3 bases are TGCGCCAGCAGCTTGGGCCGGAACACCGAAGCTTTCTTT. This gives the protein CASSLGRNTEAFF.

J is TRBJ1-3 and V is TRBV5-5, with D possibly matching TRBD1 (6 bases). This CDR3 is built from 15 residues. The V end lost 5 bases, the J end lost 5 bases, and 17 bases lay between the germline ends. Germline CDR1 SGHKS, CDR2 YYEKEE (reference sequence). The CDR3, as DNA: TGTGCCAGCAGTTGGTCCGGACAGTCGAGAAACACCATATATTTT. Amino acids: CASSWSGQSRNTIYF.

Regarding this clone: This sample also contains other DNA sequences that code for the same CDR3. CDR3 in amino acids: CASSLAHSSYNEQFF. The CDR3 DNA follows: TGTGCCAGCAGCTTAGCGCATTCCTCCTACAATGAGCAGTTCTTC. The rearrangement links TRBV7-2 to TRBJ2-1; D gene uncertain. Germline V gene lookup returns CDR1 SGHTA and CDR2 FQGNSA. Trimming removed 0 bases from V and 0 bases from J, with 6 bases in between. The CDR3 covers 15 residues.

The J gene is TRBJ2-5, the V gene TRBV5-6, with D possibly being TRBD2 (5 bases). With the DNA end fitting TRBJ2-7 better, the J assignment may be wrong. There are 12 residues in the CDR3. CDR1 is SGHDT, CDR2 YYEEEE, per germline. The CDR3: CASSRGLGEQYF. The CDR3 bases are TGTGCCAGCAGCCGCGGACTTGGCGAGCAGTACTTC.

The table lists this clone with a count of one. The chain joins TRBV30 to TRBJ1-4, with no clear D. CDR1 and CDR2 from the germline V gene are GTSNPN and SVGIG (reference sequence). The CDR3 extends over 13 amino acids. V lost 1 base and J lost 4, with 7 bases in between. CDR3 sequence: CAWSGPNNEKLFF. The CDR3, as DNA: TGTGCCTGGAGTGGACCGAATAATGAAAAACTGTTTTTT.

V is TRBV5-1 and J is TRBJ1-2; 7 bases fit TRBD1. V trimming: 2 bases; J trimming: 6 bases; junction bases outside the gene matches: 4. CDR3 length: 13 amino acids. CDR1 and CDR2 (germline): SGHRS, YFSETQ. In DNA form, the CDR3 reads TGCGCCAGCAGCTTCGGCAGGGGGGATGGCTACACCTTC. Amino acid sequence: CASSFGRGDGYTF.

The rearrangement joins TRBV6-1 to TRBJ2-3; 8 nucleotides line up with TRBD2. Trimming removed 8 bases from V and 4 bases from J; junction bases left unmatched: 8. CDR1 is MNHNS, CDR2 SASEGT, per germline. The CDR3 consists of 14 residues. CDR3 bases: TGTGCCAGCTCGCGGCGGGGGGTTTCAGATACGCAGTATTTT. It codes for CASSRRGVSDTQYF.

The CDR3 DNA follows: TGTGCCAGCAGTCACTATAGCGGGACCACAGATACGCAGTATTTT. Residues: CASSHYSGTTDTQYF. The rearrangement links TRBV6-6 to TRBJ2-3, with 8 bases matching TRBD2. Germline CDR1 and CDR2: MNHNY and SVGAGI (reference sequence). The CDR3 spans 15 residues. The V and J ends lost 5 bases and 2 bases, in that order; junction bases with no gene match: 6.

Only one count was recorded for this clone. The chain couples TRBV10-3 to TRBJ1-2; 8 nucleotides agree with TRBD1. The V and J ends lost 8 bases and 7 bases, in that order; junction bases with no gene match: 9. Germline CDR1 ENHRY, CDR2 SYGVKD. There are 13 residues in the CDR3. The chain's CDR3 is CAIGQGLNTGYTF. DNA for the CDR3: TGTGCCATCGGACAGGGCCTAAACACTGGCTACACCTTC.

V usage is TRBV9 and J usage is TRBJ2-1; 12 nucleotides align to TRBD2. V lost 3 bases, J lost 5 bases, and 3 bases stayed unmatched. This CDR3 comprises 15 residues. From germline, CDR1 is SGDLS and CDR2 YYNGEE. The CDR3, as DNA: TGTGCCAGCAGCGGACTAGCGGGAGCCCACAATGAGCAGTTCTTC. It yields the protein CASSGLAGAHNEQFF.

The V gene is TRBV7-8, the J gene TRBJ1-5; D unclear. The germline gives CDR1 SGHVS, CDR2 FQNEAQ. V lost 1 base, J lost 2 bases, and 15 bases lay in between. This CDR3 has 17 residues. The CDR3 spells CASSLGGSGVGNQPQHF. CDR3 DNA: TGTGCCAGCAGCTTAGGTGGCTCGGGTGTTGGCAATCAGCCCCAGCATTTT.

This clone was observed a single time. This chain joins TRBV19 and TRBJ2-2, with 13 bases aligning to TRBD2. Germline V CDR1 and CDR2: LNHDA, SQIVND (reference sequence). The CDR3 has 15 residues. The V segment lost 6 bases and the J segment 6 bases; nucleotides outside the gene matches: 4. CDR3 coding DNA: TGTGCCAGTAGGAGGACTAGCGGGAGCGCCGGGGAGCTGTTTTTT. It translates to CASRRTSGSAGELFF.